This TCR beta chain was documented in a study of T cell responses to AZD1222 COVID-19 vaccine. A remark on this clone: Its antigen remains unidentified.

This table comes from immunoSEQ multiplex PCR, and its TCRdb copy is limited to in-frame clones, with some not included. The repertoire consists of approximately 300,000 clones, with approximately 94% occurring once and the leading ten covering roughly 0.51%. The ends were cut back, 1 base at V and 5 bases at J, with 15 bases in the middle. The CDR3 is 15 residues long. Germline CDR1 and CDR2: LGHDT and YNNKEL (reference sequence). Whole-study results and caveats: A mostly white British donor set with more females was recruited, and clonal diversity was possibly underestimated.

The material sequenced was peripheral blood, taken 28 days after the second AZD1222 dose. This clonotype was obtained from an adult who received the AZD1222 COVID-19 vaccine. The rearrangement links TRBV3-1 (or the pseudogene TRBV3-2) to TRBJ2-7, with D possibly being TRBD1 (5 bases). The CDR3 nucleotides are TGTGCCAGCAGCCAAGGGTTCCTCAGGGCGGACGAGCAGTACTTC. It encodes CASSQGFLRADEQYF.